The rows below give T cell receptor beta chains drawn from one sample of a study of blood T cell repertoires in COVID-19. The protocol was immunoSEQ multiplex PCR, while the TCRdb copy is restricted to in-frame clones and leaves out a portion. The table includes over 250,000 clones, more than 75% detected once. Sequenced material: peripheral blood. The receptors derive from a woman aged 40 to 55 who had recovered from COVID-19. Both conserved end residues are part of each CDR3. A D gene is named only where the DNA matches it firmly. Clone size appears in some rows only: once, few, many, or a class for an expanded clone.

j_call clone_size d_call v_call cdr3_aa cdr3_nt
TRBJ1-3 NA NA TRBV2 CASSLRGLRNTIYF TGTGCCAGCAGTTTGCGCGGCCTGAGAAACACCATATATTTT
TRBJ1-1 NA TRBD1 TRBV12-3/TRBV12-4 CASHKGQGGAFF TGTGCCAGCCATAAGGGACAGGGGGGGGCTTTCTTT
TRBJ1-4 NA NA TRBV6-1 CASSDSGGGTNEKLFF TGTGCCAGCAGTGATTCGGGGGGGGGTACTAATGAAAAACTGTTTTTT
TRBJ2-2 NA TRBD1 TRBV10-3 CAISDRESNTGELFF TGTGCCATCAGCGACAGGGAATCGAACACCGGGGAGCTGTTTTTT
TRBJ2-7 NA NA TRBV2 CASKQIDEQYF TGTGCCAGCAAACAGATAGACGAGCAGTACTTC
TRBJ1-6 NA NA TRBV12-2 CASRSGQASNSPLHF TGTGCAAGTCGCTCCGGACAGGCATCCAATTCACCCCTCCACTTT
TRBJ2-1 once NA TRBV11-2 CASSFPAGPYNEQFF TGTGCCAGCAGCTTCCCGGCGGGCCCTTACAATGAGCAGTTCTTC
TRBJ2-7 NA NA TRBV21-1 CASSKGGTGTYEQYF TGTGCCAGCAGCAAAGGGGGGACAGGGACCTACGAGCAGTACTTC
TRBJ2-1 NA TRBD2 TRBV19 CASSLAPSGGYNEQFF TGTGCCAGTAGTTTAGCCCCTAGCGGGGGCTACAATGAGCAGTTCTTC
TRBJ2-7 NA TRBD1 TRBV5-4 CASSLRQGNYEQYF TGTGCCAGCAGCTTGCGACAGGGGAACTACGAGCAGTACTTC
TRBJ1-2 NA NA TRBV19 CASSIGGRANYGYTF TGTGCCAGTAGTATTGGTGGCAGGGCTAACTATGGCTACACCTTC
TRBJ2-7 NA TRBD1 TRBV6-5 CASSYGRGRGQFINF TGTGCCAGCAGTTACGGGAGAGGCAGGGGGCAATTTATTAACTTC
TRBJ2-5 once NA TRBV7-9 CASSEQETQYF TGTGCCAGCAGCGAGCAAGAGACCCAGTACTTC
TRBJ2-7 NA NA TRBV11-3 CASSLVAGATYEQYF TGTGCCAGCAGCTTAGTCGCGGGGGCGACCTACGAGCAGTACTTC